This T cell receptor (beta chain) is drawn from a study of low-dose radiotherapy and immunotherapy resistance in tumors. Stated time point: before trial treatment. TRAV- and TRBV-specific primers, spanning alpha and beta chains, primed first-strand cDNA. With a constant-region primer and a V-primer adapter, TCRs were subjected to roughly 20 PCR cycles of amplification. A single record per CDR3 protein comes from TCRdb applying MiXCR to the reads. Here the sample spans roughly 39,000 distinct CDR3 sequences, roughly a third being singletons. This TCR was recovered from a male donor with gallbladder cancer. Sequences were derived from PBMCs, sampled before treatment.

CDR3 nucleotide sequence: TGTGCCAGCAGTGGCCCCCTCGGGACGCAGTATTTT. It specifies CASSGPLGTQYF. The V gene is TRBV28, the J gene TRBJ2-3; D remains unclear. V was pared by 5 bases and J by 9 bases, with 12 bases between. CDR1 is MDHEN, CDR2 SYDVKM, per germline. The CDR3 sequence is 12 residues long.